The 16 T cell receptor beta chains presented below share a single source sample, sequenced in a study of cytomegalovirus exposure and HLA in healthy donors. In the PCR, 60 Vbeta and 13 Jbeta primers were used. Clones were read by immunoSEQ multiplex PCR, and TCRdb kept only the in-frame ones, dropping some. The table for this sample gives around 70,000 clones. Sequencing was carried out using PBMCs. All receptors derive from a female donor in good health and CMV-seropositive.

The chain uses TRBV14 and TRBJ2-5, with D perhaps matching TRBD1 (5 bases). V shed 2 bases and J shed 1 base, with 14 bases lying between them. This CDR3 contains 16 residues. Germline V lookup: CDR1 SGHDN, CDR2 FVKESK. The CDR3, as DNA: TGTGCCAGCAGCCAATTGGGCAGGGAATCCCAAGAGACCCAGTACTTC. Protein sequence: CASSQLGRESQETQYF.

This chain uses TRBV18 with TRBJ2-1; 9 nucleotides agree with TRBD1. The germline CDR1 and CDR2 sequences are KGHSH and LQKENI. V shed 6 bases and J 7 bases; nucleotides not matched to a gene: 4. The CDR3 consists of 13 residues. The CDR3 here is CASSGQGLNEQFF. The CDR3 region has the DNA TGTGCCAGCTCGGGACAGGGTTTGAATGAGCAGTTCTTC.

The chain recombines TRBV9 with TRBJ2-5; D may be TRBD2 (6 bases). The germline V gene has CDR1 SGDLS and CDR2 YYNGEE. Trimming removed 3 bases at V and 2 bases at J, with 17 bases between. The CDR3 has 16 residues. The CDR3 nucleotides read TGTGCCAGCAGCGCCCCCCGGGGTAGCGGACAAGAGACCCAGTACTTC. Its protein product is CASSAPRGSGQETQYF.

The gene calls are TRBV18 and TRBJ2-7, with TRBD2 identical over 11 bases. Per germline, CDR1 KGHSH and CDR2 LQKENI. CDR3 length: 15 amino acids. The junction had 4 bases not matched to a gene; V was cut back by 3 bases and J by 3 bases. The DNA of the CDR3 is TGTGCCAGCTCACCGACTAGCGGGGACTACTACGAGCAGTACTTC. This sequence encodes CASSPTSGDYYEQYF.

The rearrangement joins TRBV5-6 to TRBJ2-7; D is possibly TRBD2 (6 bases). Germline CDR1 is SGHDT and CDR2 is YYEEEE. The V gene lost 0 bases and the J gene lost 2 bases, with 9 bases spanning the gap. The CDR3 is 14 residues long. CDR3 region: CASSLARGTYEQYF. The CDR3, as DNA: TGTGCCAGCAGCTTGGCTCGGGGGACCTACGAGCAGTACTTC.

The chain couples TRBV27 to TRBJ2-7, with D possibly being TRBD2 (6 bases). Germline lookup yields CDR1 MNHEY and CDR2 SMNVEV (reference sequence). V lost 6 bases, J lost 2 bases, and 17 bases lay in between. The CDR3 is 15 amino acids. The CDR3 DNA is TGTGCCAGCAGAAAGAGTAGCGGCCCCACCTACGAGCAGTACTTC. Its protein is CASRKSSGPTYEQYF.

As to this clone: Relative to the germline gene, one junction end is altered; a read error may explain this. The rearrangement uses TRBV7-7 and TRBJ2-7, with 8 bases identical to TRBD2. This CDR3 region has 13 residues. CDR1 is SSHAT and CDR2 is FNYEAQ in the germline V gene (reference sequence). DNA for the CDR3: TGTGCTAGCAGCACCGGGACTAGGGGCGAGCAGTACTTC. Residues: CASSTGTRGEQYF.

The rearrangement joins TRBV9 to TRBJ2-7, with 8 bases matching TRBD2. From germline, CDR1 is SGDLS and CDR2 YYNGEE. This CDR3 is 15 amino acids long. Unmatched junction bases numbered 8, after V lost 0 bases and J lost 6 bases. The CDR3 DNA reads as TGTGCCAGCAGCGTAGTCCCGGGACTAGAAGCCGAGCAGTACTTC. Its protein is CASSVVPGLEAEQYF.

The chain couples TRBV9 to TRBJ2-1; the match to TRBD2 covers 10 bases. V lost 4 bases, J lost 1 base, and 5 bases stayed unmatched. This CDR3 is built from 16 residues. CDR1 and CDR2 (germline): SGDLS, YYNGEE. In DNA, the CDR3 is TGTGCCAGCAGCCTGAGCGGGGGGGCGTCCTACAATGAGCAGTTCTTC. Translating gives CASSLSGGASYNEQFF.

This chain uses TRBV4-3 with TRBJ2-7; 7 bases match TRBD1. The germline CDR1 and CDR2 sequences are LGHNA and YSLEER. The CDR3 spans 15 residues. J lost 1 base, V lost 3 bases, and 6 bases had no gene match. CDR3 nucleotide sequence: TGCGCCAGCAGCCAGCACACAGGGGATTCCTACGAGCAGTACTTC. Translating it yields CASSQHTGDSYEQYF.

CDR3 sequence reads: CASSRESPGELFF. CDR3 coding DNA: TGTGCCAGCAGCCGAGAGTCACCCGGGGAGCTGTTTTTT. The V call is TRBV6-5, the J call TRBJ2-2; D call uncertain. CDR1 MNHEY and CDR2 SVGAGI come from the germline V gene. Trimming removed 6 bases from V and 6 bases from J, with 11 bases in between. The CDR3 is 13 residues long.

This chain joins TRBV7-2 and TRBJ2-7; 13 bases are a match to TRBD2. The germline CDR1 and CDR2 sequences are SGHTA and FQGNSA. This CDR3 has 16 residues. The ends lost 5 bases at V and 0 bases at J; junction bases unmatched: 4. CDR3 nucleotides: TGTGCCAGCAGCCACACTAGCGGGAGGGCCTCCTACGAGCAGTACTTC. Its protein is CASSHTSGRASYEQYF.

The J gene is TRBJ2-7, the V gene TRBV5-1; unclear D gene. Germline CDR1 is SGHRS and CDR2 is YFSETQ. This CDR3 is 14 amino acids long. The V and J ends lost 4 bases and 5 bases respectively, with 16 bases between them. The CDR3 protein is CASSPDNEPHEQYF. CDR3 DNA: TGCGCCAGCAGCCCAGACAACGAGCCCCACGAGCAGTACTTC.

V and J are TRBV7-2 and TRBJ2-7; D is undetermined. This CDR3 spans 13 amino acids. V was shortened by 4 bases and J by 6 bases, with 13 bases between the two germline ends. Per germline, CDR1 SGHTA and CDR2 FQGNSA. CDR3 coding DNA: TGTGCCAGCAGCTCCGGGTTGGTAGGCGAGCAGTACTTC. Translation gives CASSSGLVGEQYF.

This chain joins TRBV6-1 and TRBJ1-1; 8 nucleotides agree with TRBD1. The CDR3 contains 15 residues. The V and J ends lost 10 bases and 1 base, in that order; junction bases with no gene match: 11. Per the germline V gene, CDR1 is MNHNS and CDR2 is SASEGT. The CDR3 spells CATQRSGGGNTEAFF. The DNA for the CDR3 is TGTGCCACTCAGAGATCAGGGGGCGGGAACACTGAAGCTTTCTTT.

The rearrangement uses TRBV5-8 and TRBJ1-6; TRBD1 aligns across 7 bases. Germline trimming cut 6 bases from V and 9 bases from J; bases unmatched to any gene: 6. The CDR3 spans 13 residues. Germline CDR1 is SGHTS and CDR2 is YDEGEE. The CDR3 coding sequence is TGTGCCAGCACCAACGACAGGGCTTCACCCCTCCACTTT. It specifies CASTNDRASPLHF.